The clone carrying this TCR beta chain was seen ten or more times. Antigen: not known. From germline, CDR1 is SGHTA and CDR2 FQGNSA. CDR3 length: 16 residues. V gave up 1 base and J gave up 1 base; unmatched junction bases: 5. The data derive from a study of T cell repertoires in cytomegalovirus infection. On the study more broadly: Public TCR beta signatures were indicative of both CMV infection and a matching HLA type.

Regarding the study as a whole: CMV-specific TCR beta clonotypes restricted by HLA-C dominated the ex vivo response. Using cumulative public TCR beta family frequency, the authors identified those who carried CMV together with the relevant HLA.

A single record per CDR3 protein comes from TCRdb applying MiXCR to the reads. The table includes under 250,000 distinct CDR3 sequences, about 12% detected once. The chain recombines TRBV7-2 with TRBJ2-7, with 9 bases aligning to TRBD2. The sequenced sample consisted of PBMCs. This TCR was recovered from a human donor in good health (CMV status not recorded). Some clones in this sample may be carry-over from other donors' samples. The CDR3 spells CASSLGGGRASYEQYF. In nucleotides, the CDR3 is TGTGCCAGCAGCTTAGGGGGCGGGAGGGCGTCCTACGAGCAGTACTTC.